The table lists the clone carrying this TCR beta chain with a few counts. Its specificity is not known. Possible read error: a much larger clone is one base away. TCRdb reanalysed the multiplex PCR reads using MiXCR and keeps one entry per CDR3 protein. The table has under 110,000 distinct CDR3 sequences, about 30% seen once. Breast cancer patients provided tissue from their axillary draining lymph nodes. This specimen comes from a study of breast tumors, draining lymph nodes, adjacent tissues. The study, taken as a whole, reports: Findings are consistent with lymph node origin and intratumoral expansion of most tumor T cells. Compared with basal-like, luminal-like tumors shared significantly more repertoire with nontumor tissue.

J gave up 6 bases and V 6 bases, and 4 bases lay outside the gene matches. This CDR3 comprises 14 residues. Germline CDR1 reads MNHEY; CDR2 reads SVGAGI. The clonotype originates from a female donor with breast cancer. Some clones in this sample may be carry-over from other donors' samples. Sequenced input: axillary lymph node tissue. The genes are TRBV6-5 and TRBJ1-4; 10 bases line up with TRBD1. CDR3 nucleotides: TGTGCCAGCAGCCCGACAGGGGGCCATGAAAAACTGTTTTTT. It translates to CASSPTGGHEKLFF.